Reported below is one T cell receptor (beta chain). Its antigen is not known. With 4 bases clipped from V and 2 bases from J, the junction kept 4 bases outside the gene matches. The CDR3 sequence is 14 residues long. The germline V gene encodes CDR1 LNHNV and CDR2 YYDKDF (reference sequence). Measured with immunoSEQ multiplex PCR; TCRdb has only the in-frame clones, and not every one. The sample shows around 13,000 clones, more than 90% of them seen only once. This sample is drawn from a study of STAT3 mutations in large granular lymphocyte leukemia. Study-wide results and limits: Differing intervals and regimens complicate linking therapy response to clone burden. Every T-cell large granular lymphocyte leukemia patient had at least one immunodominant TCR beta clonotype.

The V call is TRBV15, the J call TRBJ2-7; TRBD1 agrees at 8 bases. Sequences were obtained from peripheral blood mononuclear cells. The TCR sequence derives from a man aged 35-49 years with T-cell large granular lymphocyte leukemia. Some clones in this sample may be carry-over from other donors' samples. The CDR3 DNA reads as TGTGCCACCAGCACCGACAGGGGTGCCTACGAGCAGTACTTC. Encoded protein: CATSTDRGAYEQYF.